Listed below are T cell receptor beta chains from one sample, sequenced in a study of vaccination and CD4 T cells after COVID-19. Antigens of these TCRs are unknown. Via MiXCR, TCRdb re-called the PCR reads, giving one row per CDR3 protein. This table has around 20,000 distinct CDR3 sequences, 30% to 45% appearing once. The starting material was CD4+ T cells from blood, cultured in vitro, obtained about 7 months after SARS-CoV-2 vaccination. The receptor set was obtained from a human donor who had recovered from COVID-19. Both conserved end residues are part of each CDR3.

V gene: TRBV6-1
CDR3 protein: CASRTLRSGNTIYF

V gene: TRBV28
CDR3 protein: CASSGGRPNTEAFF

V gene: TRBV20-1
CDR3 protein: CSAPMLAGGPDTQYF

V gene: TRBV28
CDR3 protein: CASSPNRDRDWDQPQHF

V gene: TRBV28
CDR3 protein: CASSLGQGADEQYF

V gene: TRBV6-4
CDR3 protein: CASSDLSGGTEYNSPLHF

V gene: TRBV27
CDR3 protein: CASRPLAGVVVADTQYF

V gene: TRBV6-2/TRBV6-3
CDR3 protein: CASSYGTGVTDTQYF

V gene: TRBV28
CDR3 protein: CASSLIGGGLAGLLYEQYF

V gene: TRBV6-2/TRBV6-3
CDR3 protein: CASSRPGQGTDTQYF

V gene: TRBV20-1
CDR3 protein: CSAVPGLAGYNEQFF

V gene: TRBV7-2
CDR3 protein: CASSFSSGPNTGELFF

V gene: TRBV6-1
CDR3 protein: CASRGLAGGGETQYF

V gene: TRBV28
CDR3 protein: CASSQPGQDNLRGGELFF

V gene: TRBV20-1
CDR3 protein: CSASNRLAGGREQFF

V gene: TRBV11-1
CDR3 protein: CASSLGLRRSYNEQFF

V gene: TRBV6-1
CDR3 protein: CASSATSRRDTQYF

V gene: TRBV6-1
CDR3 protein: CASSGSRDRGFFFPYEQYF

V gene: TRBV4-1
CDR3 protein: CASSQDRGTGANVLTF

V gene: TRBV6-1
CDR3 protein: CASSTGTGDYEQYF

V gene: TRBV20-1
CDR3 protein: CSARDIRELETQYF

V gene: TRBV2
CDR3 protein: CASNPGGETQYF

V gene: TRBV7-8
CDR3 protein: CASSLSPRDTQYF